The 15 T cell receptor beta chains below all came from one sample that was sequenced in a study of blood T cells in healthy people across ages. Then a second PCR, running roughly 6 to 12 cycles, was carried out with a sample-barcoded 5' primer and a J-beta primer mix. TCRdb fed the 5' RACE reads into MiXCR, producing one record per CDR3 protein. The repertoire holds 600,000 to 800,000 distinct CDR3 sequences, with 52% as singletons. The sequencing sample was made of blood. These receptors were taken from a woman older than 75 in good health.

This clonotype has a count of ten or more. One end of the junction is discordant with germline, which a read error may explain. This rearrangement joins TRBV11-3 to TRBJ2-3; the D gene is possibly TRBD1 (8 bases). The V gene's germline CDR1 is SGHNT and CDR2 YENEEA. The CDR3 is 15 residues long. The CDR3 region is CASSLGGTGTDTQYF. The CDR3 bases are TGCGCCAGCAGCTTGGGAGGGACAGGAACAGATACGCAGTATTTT.

The rearrangement joins TRBV21-1 to TRBJ1-4. TRBV21-1 is given as a pseudogene. The CDR3 is made up of 9 amino acids. CDR3 bases: TGTGCCAGCAGGCTAAAACTGTTTTTT. As protein: CASRLKLFF.

This clonotype occurred many times. V usage is TRBV2 and J usage is TRBJ1-2, with D unresolved. The ends were cut back, 4 bases at V and 1 base at J, with 19 bases in the middle. Germline V gene data show CDR1 as SNHLY and CDR2 as FYNNEI. The CDR3 covers 17 residues. CDR3 nucleotide sequence: TGTGCCAGCAGTGCCCCGGATAGGGTTACTAGTAACTATGGCTACACCTTC. This translates into CASSAPDRVTSNYGYTF.

This clonotype came up a few times. CDR3 sequence: CASSPEHVVGGTQYF. The DNA of the CDR3 is TGTGCCAGCAGCCCGGAACACGTCGTTGGTGGTACGCAGTATTTT. This chain joins TRBV11-3 and TRBJ2-3; D gene ambiguous. The CDR3 contains 15 residues. The V end was cut by 5 bases, the J end by 8 bases, with 20 bases between. The germline V gene has CDR1 SGHNT and CDR2 YENEEA.

Regarding this clonotype: A single base separates this from a much larger clone, so it may be a read error. This chain connects TRBV7-9 to TRBJ2-1; weak D call: TRBD1 (5 bases). Germline V gene sequence: CDR1 SEHNR, CDR2 FQNEAQ (reference sequence). The CDR3 has 14 amino acids. Trimming took 4 bases from V and 13 from J, leaving 20 bases between them. In DNA form, the CDR3 reads TGTGCCAGCAGCTCATGGACAATAGCAGAGACCCAGTTCTTC. This encodes CASSSWTIAETQFF.

This clonotype was counted ten times or more. The rearrangement links TRBV6-5 to TRBJ1-2; D is uncertain. Trimming stripped 5 bases from V and 2 bases from J, with 9 bases between. Germline assignment: CDR1 MNHEY and CDR2 SVGAGI. CDR3 size: 13 residues. CDR3 sequence: CASSDARNYGYTF. The DNA of the CDR3 is TGTGCCAGCAGTGACGCACGGAACTATGGCTACACCTTC.

This chain uses TRBV20-1 with TRBJ2-1, with 9 bases identical to TRBD1. Unmatched junction bases numbered 7, after V lost 6 bases and J lost 4 bases. CDR1 is DFQATT and CDR2 is SNEGSKA in the germline V gene (reference sequence). CDR3 length equals 14 residues. CDR3: CSATGTGRYNEQFF. DNA of the CDR3: TGCAGTGCCACCGGGACAGGGAGATACAATGAGCAGTTCTTC.

About this clonotype: A read error may produce the germline difference seen at one junction end. The chain combines TRBV5-1 with TRBJ2-1; 9 bases line up with TRBD2. Germline CDR1 reads SGHRS; CDR2 reads YFSETQ. The CDR3 totals 15 residues. CDR3 bases: TGCGCCAGCAGCTTGGAAGCGGGAGGATACAGTGAGCAGTTCTTC. Translated, it gives CASSLEAGGYSEQFF. The whole variable domain, filled in from reference TRBV5-1 and TRBJ2-1, reads KAGVTQTPRYLIKTRGQQVTLSCSPISGHRSVSWYQQTPGQGLQFLFEYFSETQRNKGNFPGRFSGRQFSNSRSEMNVSTLELGDSALYLCASSLEAGGYSEQFFGPGTRLTVL.

V gene TRBV5-5 combines with J gene TRBJ2-3, with a weak D call TRBD2 (5 bases). This CDR3 is 17 amino acids long. Per germline, CDR1 SGHKS and CDR2 YYEKEE (reference sequence). V was clipped by 0 bases and J by 2 bases, with 16 bases between them. The CDR3 bases are TGTGCCAGCAGCTTGGGTTCCAGCGGAATGCTCACAGATACGCAGTATTTT. It encodes CASSLGSSGMLTDTQYF.

The chain carries TRBV29-1 and TRBJ2-1; D assignment may be TRBD1 or TRBD2 (5 bases each). V was trimmed by 8 bases and J by 6 bases, leaving 11 bases between them. The CDR3 contains 11 residues. From germline, CDR1 is SQVTM and CDR2 ANQGSEA. Written as DNA, the CDR3 is TGCAGCTGGGGGTTCAGCAATGAGCAGTTCTTC. It specifies CSWGFSNEQFF.

The chain links TRBV29-1 to TRBJ2-5; D is unresolved. The CDR3 runs 12 residues. Trimming took off 5 bases at V and 4 bases at J, with 11 bases between the two ends. From germline, CDR1 is SQVTM and CDR2 ANQGSEA. DNA of the CDR3: TGCAGCGTTTATTTTCAGCGAGAGACCCAGTACTTC. Protein product: CSVYFQRETQYF. The whole variable domain, remainder taken from reference TRBV29-1 and TRBJ2-5, is SAVISQKPSRDICQRGTSLTIQCQVDSQVTMMFWYRQQPGQSLTLIATANQGSEATYESGFVIDKFPISRPNLTFSTLTVSNMSPEDSSIYLCSVYFQRETQYFGPGTRLLVL.

This clonotype was seen only a few times. The rearrangement links TRBV6-5 to TRBJ2-7; 14 bases map to TRBD2. This CDR3 comprises 15 residues. V dropped 6 bases and J dropped 3; count of bases not matched to a gene: 4. Germline V CDR1 and CDR2: MNHEY, SVGAGI. As DNA, the CDR3 is TGTGCCAGCAGGAAAGGGACTAGCGGGGGCTACGAGCAGTACTTC. Protein product: CASRKGTSGGYEQYF.

At least ten counts were recorded for this clonotype. This sequence joins TRBV5-1 and TRBJ2-7, with 8 bases fitting TRBD1. V shed 3 bases, J shed 11 bases, and the junction held 10 bases outside the gene matches. Germline loops: CDR1 SGHRS, CDR2 YFSETQ. This CDR3 region has 13 residues. CDR3 region: CASSSSDRAPKYF. The CDR3 nucleotides are TGCGCCAGCAGCTCATCGGACAGGGCCCCTAAGTACTTC. Looking up the rest from reference TRBV5-1 and TRBJ2-7 gives the full variable domain: KAGVTQTPRYLIKTRGQQVTLSCSPISGHRSVSWYQQTPGQGLQFLFEYFSETQRNKGNFPGRFSGRQFSNSRSEMNVSTLELGDSALYLCASSSSDRAPKYFGPGTRLTVT.

This clonotype was recorded many times. The V gene is TRBV7-6, the J gene TRBJ1-6, with TRBD1 matching over 7 bases. The trim removed 1 base at V and 9 bases at J, leaving 3 bases unmatched. CDR3 length: 14 residues. Germline V gives CDR1 SGHVS, CDR2 FNYEAQ. CDR3 sequence: CASSLGQGSSPLHF. The CDR3 bases are TGTGCCAGCAGCTTAGGACAGGGTAGTTCACCCCTCCACTTT.

This clonotype was counted between two and nine times. The chain is built from TRBV29-1 and TRBJ2-5; D perhaps matches TRBD1 (6 bases). The DNA end is a closer match to TRBJ2-7, so the J assignment may be wrong. The CDR3 is 13 amino acids. Germline V gene sequence: CDR1 SQVTM, CDR2 ANQGSEA. The CDR3 DNA is TGCAGCGTTAGGTACGCAGGGGCAGGCGAGCAGTACTTC. As protein: CSVRYAGAGEQYF.